The text below deals with one T cell receptor (beta chain). Antigen unknown. Deletions cut 1 base from V and 2 bases from J, with 6 bases between. The germline V gene encodes CDR1 SNHLY and CDR2 FYNNEI. This CDR3 spans 14 amino acids. The data are from a study of cytomegalovirus exposure and HLA in healthy donors. For the study at large: Genetic ancestry analysis placed around four fifths of the 398 donors that were genotyped in the Caucasian-associated cluster.

Findings and caveats of the study: There were 150 to 200 TCR beta chains listed as cytomegalovirus-associated.

Primers: 60 Vbeta forward and 13 Jbeta reverse. This table comes from immunoSEQ multiplex PCR, and its TCRdb copy is limited to in-frame clones, with some not included. The table has 200,000 or so clones, around 73% seen once; the top ten hold about 2.8%. V usage is TRBV2 and J usage is TRBJ2-1; weak D call: TRBD2 (6 bases). The sequence was collected from a woman aged 25 to 39 in good health and CMV-seronegative. The sequenced sample was PBMCs. Here the CDR3 reads CASSEGGAYNEQFF. The CDR3 bases are TGTGCCAGCAGTGAAGGCGGGGCCTACAATGAGCAGTTCTTC.